The 24 T cell receptor beta chains given below trace back to one sample, sequenced in a study of cytomegalovirus exposure and HLA in healthy donors. The primer mix had 60 Vbeta and 13 Jbeta primers. Clones were sequenced by immunoSEQ multiplex PCR, and TCRdb holds only the in-frame ones, with some missing. The repertoire consists of over 90,000 clones, with more than 70% occurring once and the leading ten covering under 20%. The sample consisted of PBMCs. These TCRs come from a woman aged 55-75 years in good health and CMV-seropositive.

J is TRBJ2-3 and V is TRBV7-2; D is undetermined. Trimming pared 5 bases from V and 2 bases from J, leaving 17 bases between. The V gene's germline CDR1 is SGHTA and CDR2 FQGNSA. This CDR3 is 16 amino acids long. As DNA, the CDR3 is TGTGCCAGCAGCATGTTCTCTCTTAAATCCACAGATACGCAGTATTTT. Its translation: CASSMFSLKSTDTQYF.

V is TRBV27 and J is TRBJ2-2, with a possible D match to TRBD1 (5 bases). Between the trimmed V and J ends, which lost 6 bases and 4 bases, there was a span of 12 bases. The CDR3 totals 14 residues. The germline CDR1 and CDR2 sequences are MNHEY and SMNVEV (reference sequence). CDR3 DNA: TGTGCCAGCAGAGTCAGGACAATCACCGGGGAGCTGTTTTTT. Translating it yields CASRVRTITGELFF.

The chain uses TRBV6-1 and TRBJ2-2; 7 nucleotides agree with TRBD2. CDR1 MNHNS and CDR2 SASEGT come from the germline V gene. J was trimmed by 6 bases and V by 6 bases; bases with no gene match: 4. The CDR3 covers 13 residues. The chain's CDR3 is CASRTRGAGELFF. In nucleotides, the CDR3 is TGTGCCAGCAGGACCCGGGGGGCCGGGGAGCTGTTTTTT.

The chain combines TRBV5-4 with TRBJ1-2; perhaps TRBD1 as D (5 bases). The V gene's germline CDR1 is SGHNT and CDR2 YYREEE (reference sequence). CDR3 length: 14 residues. Trimming stripped 4 bases from V and 4 bases from J, with 14 bases between. CDR3: CASSGWRGSYGYTF. The CDR3 DNA sequence: TGTGCCAGCAGCGGGTGGCGGGGGAGCTATGGCTACACCTTC.

V is TRBV6-6 and J is TRBJ2-7, with unresolved D. The CDR3 is 15 residues long. The V gene's germline CDR1 is MNHNY and CDR2 SVGAGI (reference sequence). Trimming removed 6 bases from V and 7 bases from J, with 22 bases in between. CDR3 sequence reads: CASSPLTVSRLEQYF. CDR3 nucleotide sequence: TGTGCCAGCAGCCCTTTAACCGTGAGTAGATTGGAGCAGTACTTC.

The V and J genes are TRBV2 and TRBJ1-4; D unresolved. CDR3 size: 13 residues. The germline CDR1 and CDR2 sequences are SNHLY and FYNNEI. Trimming pared 8 bases from V and 10 bases from J, leaving 17 bases between. The CDR3 sequence: CASSRGGIGKLFF. Written as DNA, the CDR3 is TGTGCCAGCTCCCGTGGAGGGATAGGAAAACTGTTTTTT.

This chain connects TRBV5-1 to TRBJ2-7; 13 bases map to TRBD2. Germline CDR1 and CDR2: SGHRS and YFSETQ. This CDR3 has 17 residues. V lost 5 bases, J lost 0 bases, and 8 bases stayed unmatched. CDR3 coding DNA: TGCGCCAGCAGGCATACTAGCGGGAGGGGTATCTCCTACGAGCAGTACTTC. Its protein is CASRHTSGRGISYEQYF.

This chain joins TRBV27 and TRBJ2-3, with a weak D call TRBD1 (5 bases). Germline CDR1 reads MNHEY; CDR2 reads SMNVEV (reference sequence). The CDR3 runs 16 residues. The V end lost 2 bases, the J end lost 4 bases, and 16 bases lay between the germline ends. The CDR3 nucleotides read TGTGCCAGCAGTTTAGGGCCAGGGATTTCGTCAGATACGCAGTATTTT. This translates into CASSLGPGISSDTQYF.

This chain uses TRBV29-1 with TRBJ2-7, with 7 bases that match TRBD2. This CDR3 is 12 amino acids long. The ends lost 4 bases at V and 5 bases at J; junction bases unmatched: 5. Per germline, CDR1 SQVTM and CDR2 ANQGSEA. CDR3 residues: CSVGLARHEQYF. CDR3 nucleotides: TGCAGCGTTGGACTAGCTCGGCACGAGCAGTACTTC.

V usage is TRBV9 and J usage is TRBJ2-7, with TRBD1 as a possible D gene (7 bases). V was pared by 0 bases and J by 3 bases, with 10 bases between. CDR1 is SGDLS and CDR2 is YYNGEE in the germline V gene. The CDR3 runs to 14 residues. The CDR3 DNA follows: TGTGCCAGCAGCGTAGGGGGGGACAGCTACGAGCAGTACTTC. Translation gives CASSVGGDSYEQYF.

CDR3 amino acids: CAWTRSSAWAEQFF. Written as DNA, the CDR3 is TGTGCCTGGACCAGGAGTAGCGCCTGGGCAGAGCAGTTCTTC. The chain joins TRBV30 to TRBJ2-1, with D possibly being TRBD2 (5 bases). This CDR3 is 14 amino acids long. Between the trimmed V and J ends, which lost 4 bases and 10 bases, there was a span of 20 bases. The germline gives CDR1 GTSNPN, CDR2 SVGIG (reference sequence).

The J gene is TRBJ1-1, the V gene TRBV5-5; TRBD1 matches at 8 bases. CDR3 length: 14 amino acids. Germline loops: CDR1 SGHKS, CDR2 YYEKEE (reference sequence). V lost 2 bases to trimming and J lost 4 bases; unmatched junction nucleotides: 4. The CDR3 DNA is TGTGCCAGCAGCTTTGGGACAGGTTTCACTGAAGCTTTCTTT. Translation gives CASSFGTGFTEAFF. Full variable domain (missing parts from reference TRBV5-5 and TRBJ1-1): DAGVTQSPTHLIKTRGQQVTLRCSPISGHKSVSWYQQVLGQGPQFIFQYYEKEERGRGNFPDRFSARQFPNYSSELNVNALLLGDSALYLCASSFGTGFTEAFFGQGTRLTVV.

This chain links TRBV10-3 with TRBJ2-7, with D perhaps matching TRBD2 (5 bases). V lost 0 bases, J lost 4 bases, and 22 bases lay in between. Per germline, CDR1 ENHRY and CDR2 SYGVKD. The CDR3 is 18 amino acids. In nucleotides, the CDR3 is TGTGCCATCAGTGAGTCTCTTTTGGGCCGGCGGGTTGCATACGAGCAGTACTTC. It translates to CAISESLLGRRVAYEQYF.

Only a few counts were recorded for this clone. The identical CDR3 is also encoded by other nucleotide sequences in the sample. The chain couples TRBV5-6 to TRBJ1-2; tentatively, D is TRBD1 (5 bases). Germline CDR1 reads SGHDT; CDR2 reads YYEEEE. The germline V and J ends were trimmed by 3 bases and 4 bases, with 7 bases remaining between them. The CDR3 contains 12 residues. The CDR3 region is CASSSGPYGYTF. CDR3 sequence (DNA): TGTGCCAGCAGCTCAGGGCCCTATGGCTACACCTTC.

J is TRBJ1-2 and V is TRBV9; TRBD1 matches 11 bases. CDR3 length equals 17 residues. Germline values: CDR1 SGDLS, CDR2 YYNGEE. V trimming: 0 bases; J trimming: 4 bases; junction bases outside the gene matches: 8. This CDR3 is CASSVGGTGGDSYGYTF. CDR3 DNA: TGTGCCAGCAGCGTAGGGGGGACAGGGGGAGACTCCTATGGCTACACCTTC.

This clone was seen only a few times. The V gene is TRBV4-1, the J gene TRBJ1-1, with TRBD1 identical over 7 bases. Trimming took 6 bases from V and 4 from J; bases not matched to a gene: 5. Germline loops: CDR1 MGHRA, CDR2 YSYEKL. This CDR3 is 13 amino acids long. CDR3 nucleotide sequence: TGCGCCAGCAGACACCCAGGGGGCACTGAAGCTTTCTTT. Amino acid sequence: CASRHPGGTEAFF.

This clone was observed a single time. The chain uses TRBV30 and TRBJ1-6, with 7 nucleotides matching TRBD1. V lost 5 bases to trimming and J lost 4 bases; unmatched junction nucleotides: 5. CDR1 is GTSNPN, CDR2 SVGIG, per germline (reference sequence). This CDR3 is built from 14 residues. The CDR3 protein is CAWCWGQYNSPLHF. Here the CDR3 DNA reads TGTGCCTGGTGTTGGGGACAGTATAATTCACCCCTCCACTTT.

V gene TRBV15 combines with J gene TRBJ2-3; perhaps TRBD1 as D (6 bases). Trimming stripped 8 bases from V and 2 bases from J, with 14 bases between. CDR3 length: 14 residues. The germline gives CDR1 LNHNV, CDR2 YYDKDF (reference sequence). CDR3: CATGRDKVTDTQYF. The CDR3 DNA is TGTGCCACCGGCCGGGACAAAGTCACAGATACGCAGTATTTT. Together with reference TRBV15 and TRBJ2-3, the CDR3 gives the full variable domain: DAMVIQNPRYQVTQFGKPVTLSCSQTLNHNVMYWYQQKSSQAPKLLFHYYDKDFNNEADTPDNFQSRRPNTSFCFLDIRSPGLGDTAMYLCATGRDKVTDTQYFGPGTRLTVL.

This sequence joins TRBV2 and TRBJ2-7; D uncertain. This CDR3 contains 12 residues. The germline V gene encodes CDR1 SNHLY and CDR2 FYNNEI. The V end lost 7 bases, the J end lost 5 bases, and 12 bases lay between the germline ends. The CDR3 DNA is TGTGCCAGCAAGAGGATCCGGAACGAGCAGTACTTC. As protein: CASKRIRNEQYF.

The rearrangement joins TRBV5-1 to TRBJ2-1; TRBD2 might be the D (5 bases). Between the trimmed V and J ends, which lost 4 bases and 7 bases, there was a span of 18 bases. Germline V gene data show CDR1 as SGHRS and CDR2 as YFSETQ. This CDR3 comprises 15 residues. CDR3 bases: TGCGCCAGCAGCCCGGGCACCCGTCCGGGAAATGAGCAGTTCTTC. Its protein product is CASSPGTRPGNEQFF.

V usage is TRBV18 and J usage is TRBJ2-7; D is perhaps TRBD2 (6 bases). V lost 3 bases and J 4 bases, leaving 13 bases between the germline ends. The CDR3 is made up of 14 amino acids. CDR1 and CDR2 (germline): KGHSH, LQKENI. CDR3 sequence: CASSPRGKWYEQYF. CDR3 nucleotide sequence: TGTGCCAGCTCACCCCGCGGGAAGTGGTACGAGCAGTACTTC.

A few counts support this clone. This chain connects TRBV6-1 to TRBJ2-1; tentative D call: TRBD2 (5 bases). The CDR3 spans 15 residues. V dropped 2 bases and J dropped 4 bases, with 12 bases sitting between them. Germline values: CDR1 MNHNS, CDR2 SASEGT. The CDR3 nucleotides read TGTGCCAGCAGTGAAAGCGGACCAGGTTACAATGAGCAGTTCTTC. Encoded protein: CASSESGPGYNEQFF.

The V call is TRBV27, the J call TRBJ2-1; weak D call: TRBD2 (6 bases). This CDR3 has 13 residues. V shed 4 bases and J shed 8 bases, with 12 bases lying between them. Germline CDR1 MNHEY, CDR2 SMNVEV (reference sequence). This CDR3 is CASSWVEGDEQFF. CDR3 nucleotide sequence: TGTGCCAGCAGTTGGGTGGAGGGCGATGAGCAGTTCTTC.

This chain joins TRBV10-1 and TRBJ1-1; TRBD1 aligns across 7 bases. V was clipped by 0 bases and J by 9 bases; unmatched bases: 1. CDR1 is WNHNN and CDR2 is SYGVQD in the germline V gene (reference sequence). This CDR3 comprises 12 residues. The CDR3 here is CASSESRGQAFF. CDR3 DNA sequence: TGCGCCAGCAGTGAGTCGAGGGGGCAAGCTTTCTTT.